This TCR beta chain originates from a study of shared T cell receptors in the human thymus. This table comes from immunoSEQ multiplex PCR, and its TCRdb copy is limited to in-frame clones, with some not included. This table has roughly 560,000 clones, approximately 80% appearing once. Looked up from germline, CDR1 is SNHLY and CDR2 is FYNNEI. CDR3 length equals 13 residues. Trimming took 8 bases from V and 7 from J; bases not matched to a gene: 9. A further study also used this sample, focusing on human thymus T cells.

The specimen was thymocytes. The V gene is TRBV2, the J gene TRBJ1-2; 8 bases agree with TRBD1. This clonotype was sampled from a boy less than two years old with a congenital heart defect. The CDR3 region is CASGGDRGPGYTF. DNA for the CDR3: TGTGCCAGCGGGGGAGACAGGGGTCCTGGCTACACCTTC.